These T cell receptor beta chains were read from a single sample in a study of blood T cell repertoires in COVID-19. The data were produced by immunoSEQ multiplex PCR, yet TCRdb's version contains in-frame clones alone and is incomplete. The top ten clones hold around 18% of a sample with 200,000 to 250,000 clones, approximately 80% of them seen once. Specimen: peripheral blood. Receptor source: an elderly woman with active or convalescent COVID-19. Both conserved end residues are part of each CDR3. A D gene is named only where the DNA matches it firmly. Some rows have no size entry. The others give once, few or many, or a class for an expanded clone.

D gene: TRBD2
J gene: TRBJ2-1
V gene: TRBV11-3
clone size: -
CDR3 protein: CASSSGLADYNEQFF
CDR3 DNA: TGTGCCAGCAGCTCCGGACTAGCGGACTACAATGAGCAGTTCTTC

D gene: TRBD1
J gene: TRBJ2-7
V gene: TRBV5-1
clone size: -
CDR3 protein: CASSSDRVDEQYF
CDR3 DNA: TGCGCCAGCAGCTCTGACAGGGTTGACGAGCAGTACTTC

D gene: TRBD2
J gene: TRBJ2-3
V gene: TRBV4-1
clone size: -
CDR3 protein: CASSRNNLAGGTDTQYF
CDR3 DNA: TGCGCCAGCAGCCGAAACAACCTAGCGGGAGGCACAGATACGCAGTATTTT

D gene: TRBD1
J gene: TRBJ1-2
V gene: TRBV2
clone size: -
CDR3 protein: CASSGDRARHGYTF
CDR3 DNA: TGTGCCAGCAGCGGGGACAGGGCTCGACATGGCTACACCTTC

D gene: -
J gene: TRBJ2-1
V gene: TRBV2
clone size: few
CDR3 protein: CASRSSRFYNEQFF
CDR3 DNA: TGTGCCAGTCGGTCTAGTCGGTTCTACAATGAGCAGTTCTTC

D gene: -
J gene: TRBJ2-3
V gene: TRBV29-1
clone size: -
CDR3 protein: CSVDPGGTDTQYF
CDR3 DNA: TGCAGCGTTGATCCAGGGGGCACAGATACGCAGTATTTT

D gene: -
J gene: TRBJ1-2
V gene: TRBV5-8
clone size: -
CDR3 protein: CASSSLGLYGYTF
CDR3 DNA: TGTGCCAGCAGCTCCCTTGGCCTCTATGGCTACACCTTC

D gene: TRBD2
J gene: TRBJ2-1
V gene: TRBV5-8
clone size: few
CDR3 protein: CASSAGTSVYNEQFF
CDR3 DNA: TGTGCCAGCAGCGCGGGGACTAGCGTATACAATGAGCAGTTCTTC

D gene: TRBD2
J gene: TRBJ2-7
V gene: TRBV6-5
clone size: -
CDR3 protein: CASELVAGGGEQYF
CDR3 DNA: TGTGCCAGCGAGCTCGTAGCGGGGGGTGGGGAGCAGTACTTC

D gene: TRBD1
J gene: TRBJ2-7
V gene: TRBV3-1/TRBV3-2
clone size: -
CDR3 protein: CASSQDPSGTGVSYEQYF
CDR3 DNA: TGTGCCAGCAGCCAAGATCCGAGCGGGACAGGGGTCTCCTACGAGCAGTACTTC

D gene: TRBD2
J gene: TRBJ2-5
V gene: TRBV18
clone size: -
CDR3 protein: CASSLGLAGGPFQETQYF
CDR3 DNA: TGTGCCAGCTCACTCGGACTAGCGGGAGGCCCCTTCCAAGAGACCCAGTACTTC

D gene: -
J gene: TRBJ1-2
V gene: TRBV29-1
clone size: -
CDR3 protein: CSVEGLTGYGYTF
CDR3 DNA: TGCAGCGTTGAAGGGCTAACAGGGTATGGCTACACCTTC

D gene: -
J gene: TRBJ2-5
V gene: TRBV18
clone size: once
CDR3 protein: CASSPMAGQETQYF
CDR3 DNA: TGTGCCAGCTCACCAATGGCGGGCCAAGAGACCCAGTACTTC

D gene: TRBD2
J gene: TRBJ2-7
V gene: TRBV5-1
clone size: -
CDR3 protein: CASSLGLAAPYEQYF
CDR3 DNA: TGCGCCAGCAGCTTGGGCCTAGCGGCACCCTACGAGCAGTACTTC

D gene: TRBD1
J gene: TRBJ1-5
V gene: TRBV7-2
clone size: -
CDR3 protein: CASSPHRGPNQPQHF
CDR3 DNA: TGTGCCAGCAGCCCACACAGGGGGCCCAATCAGCCCCAGCATTTT

D gene: -
J gene: TRBJ2-5
V gene: TRBV5-8
clone size: few
CDR3 protein: CASSPVKTQYF
CDR3 DNA: TGTGCCAGCAGCCCGGTAAAGACCCAGTACTTC

D gene: TRBD1
J gene: TRBJ2-1
V gene: TRBV6-5
clone size: -
CDR3 protein: CASRGQHNEQFF
CDR3 DNA: TGTGCCAGCAGGGGACAGCACAATGAGCAGTTCTTC

D gene: -
J gene: TRBJ1-5
V gene: TRBV19
clone size: once
CDR3 protein: CASSIMRGSLNQPQHF
CDR3 DNA: TGTGCCAGTAGTATAATGAGGGGGAGCCTCAATCAGCCCCAGCATTTT

D gene: TRBD2
J gene: TRBJ2-7
V gene: TRBV6-5
clone size: -
CDR3 protein: CASRARTSGGYEQYF
CDR3 DNA: TGTGCCAGCAGGGCCAGGACTAGCGGGGGATACGAGCAGTACTTC

D gene: -
J gene: TRBJ1-2
V gene: TRBV28
clone size: few
CDR3 protein: CASSLGLMGNYGYTF
CDR3 DNA: TGTGCCAGCAGTCTAGGCCTGATGGGTAACTATGGCTACACCTTC

D gene: TRBD1
J gene: TRBJ1-2
V gene: TRBV15
clone size: -
CDR3 protein: CATSRETGNYGYTF
CDR3 DNA: TGTGCCACCAGCAGGGAGACAGGGAACTATGGCTACACCTTC

D gene: TRBD2
J gene: TRBJ2-1
V gene: TRBV10-3
clone size: -
CDR3 protein: CAIRSPGGEQRNEQFF
CDR3 DNA: TGTGCCATCAGGAGTCCCGGGGGGGAGCAAAGGAATGAGCAGTTCTTC

D gene: TRBD2
J gene: TRBJ2-5
V gene: TRBV11-3
clone size: -
CDR3 protein: CASSPGGKGQETQYF
CDR3 DNA: TGTGCCAGCAGTCCGGGGGGAAAGGGGCAAGAGACCCAGTACTTC

D gene: TRBD2
J gene: TRBJ2-1
V gene: TRBV18
clone size: -
CDR3 protein: CASSPIAGGFNEQFF
CDR3 DNA: TGTGCCAGCTCACCAATAGCGGGGGGTTTCAATGAGCAGTTCTTC

D gene: -
J gene: TRBJ2-5
V gene: TRBV12-1
clone size: -
CDR3 protein: CASSFPVQTLTDPQETQYF
CDR3 DNA: TGTGCCAGCAGCTTTCCCGTACAAACTCTGACAGACCCTCAAGAGACCCAGTACTTC

D gene: -
J gene: TRBJ2-1
V gene: TRBV7-2
clone size: -
CDR3 protein: CASSLTGTQYNEQFF
CDR3 DNA: TGTGCCAGCAGCTTGACGGGGACACAGTACAATGAGCAGTTCTTC

D gene: -
J gene: TRBJ1-5
V gene: TRBV28
clone size: few
CDR3 protein: CASSLSGVRVLNQPQHF
CDR3 DNA: TGTGCCAGCAGTTTAAGTGGGGTGAGGGTCCTCAATCAGCCCCAGCATTTT

D gene: -
J gene: TRBJ2-1
V gene: TRBV21-1
clone size: -
CDR3 protein: CASSKARQGLGNEQFF
CDR3 DNA: TGTGCCAGCAGCAAAGCGCGACAGGGTCTGGGGAATGAGCAGTTCTTC

D gene: TRBD2
J gene: TRBJ2-5
V gene: TRBV7-3
clone size: -
CDR3 protein: CASSQPAGGQETQYF
CDR3 DNA: TGTGCCAGCAGTCAACCTGCGGGGGGCCAGGAGACCCAGTACTTC

D gene: TRBD1
J gene: TRBJ2-7
V gene: TRBV2
clone size: -
CDR3 protein: CASSRSGTGGYEQYF
CDR3 DNA: TGTGCCAGCAGCCGATCCGGGACAGGGGGCTACGAGCAGTACTTC

D gene: TRBD2
J gene: TRBJ2-3
V gene: TRBV6-5
clone size: -
CDR3 protein: CASRTGTSGTDTQYF
CDR3 DNA: TGTGCCAGCAGGACCGGGACTAGCGGGACAGATACGCAGTATTTT

D gene: TRBD1
J gene: TRBJ2-1
V gene: TRBV28
clone size: -
CDR3 protein: CASSPGQGMPAWHEQFF
CDR3 DNA: TGTGCCAGCAGCCCCGGACAGGGGATGCCCGCTTGGCATGAGCAGTTCTTC

D gene: -
J gene: TRBJ1-1
V gene: TRBV6-5
clone size: -
CDR3 protein: CASKRQAGNTEAFF
CDR3 DNA: TGTGCCAGCAAGAGACAGGCTGGGAACACTGAAGCTTTCTTT

D gene: -
J gene: TRBJ2-7
V gene: TRBV18
clone size: -
CDR3 protein: CASSPQQELSYEQYF
CDR3 DNA: TGTGCCAGCTCACCACAACAGGAACTCTCCTACGAGCAGTACTTC

D gene: TRBD2
J gene: TRBJ2-3
V gene: TRBV28
clone size: -
CDR3 protein: CASSPTSGGINTQYF
CDR3 DNA: TGTGCCAGCAGTCCGACTAGCGGGGGAATAAATACGCAGTATTTT

D gene: -
J gene: TRBJ1-2
V gene: TRBV5-4
clone size: once
CDR3 protein: CASSSTGGYWYGYTF
CDR3 DNA: TGTGCCAGCAGCTCTACAGGCGGCTATTGGTATGGCTACACCTTC

D gene: TRBD1
J gene: TRBJ1-5
V gene: TRBV5-5
clone size: -
CDR3 protein: CASSLGGDRHQPQHF
CDR3 DNA: TGTGCCAGCAGCTTGGGCGGGGACAGACATCAGCCCCAGCATTTT

D gene: TRBD2
J gene: TRBJ2-1
V gene: TRBV5-1
clone size: -
CDR3 protein: CASSSGLAGGWEFHNEQFF
CDR3 DNA: TGCGCCAGCAGCTCGGGACTAGCGGGAGGTTGGGAATTCCACAATGAGCAGTTCTTC

D gene: -
J gene: TRBJ2-7
V gene: TRBV27
clone size: once
CDR3 protein: CASSILPSRYEQYF
CDR3 DNA: TGTGCCAGCAGTATCTTGCCTAGTCGCTACGAGCAGTACTTC

D gene: -
J gene: TRBJ2-3
V gene: TRBV19
clone size: -
CDR3 protein: CASSISSDTQYF
CDR3 DNA: TGTGCCAGTAGTATTAGCTCAGATACGCAGTATTTT

D gene: -
J gene: TRBJ1-6
V gene: TRBV30
clone size: -
CDR3 protein: CAWSVEENSPLHF
CDR3 DNA: TGTGCCTGGAGTGTCGAGGAAAATTCACCCCTCCACTTT

D gene: -
J gene: TRBJ2-3
V gene: TRBV9
clone size: -
CDR3 protein: CASSVSGTSTDTQYF
CDR3 DNA: TGTGCCAGCAGCGTATCGGGGACTAGCACAGATACGCAGTATTTT

D gene: -
J gene: TRBJ1-1
V gene: TRBV11-3
clone size: -
CDR3 protein: CASSPSGGNTEAFF
CDR3 DNA: TGTGCCAGCAGCCCGTCGGGGGGGAACACTGAAGCTTTCTTT

D gene: -
J gene: TRBJ1-1
V gene: TRBV29-1
clone size: -
CDR3 protein: CSVEMAGAVYTEAFF
CDR3 DNA: TGCAGCGTTGAAATGGCTGGGGCCGTATACACTGAAGCTTTCTTT

D gene: TRBD2
J gene: TRBJ2-5
V gene: TRBV2
clone size: -
CDR3 protein: CASSPSLLLAGWEETQYF
CDR3 DNA: TGTGCCAGCAGTCCCAGTCTCCTATTAGCGGGTTGGGAAGAGACCCAGTACTTC

D gene: -
J gene: TRBJ2-1
V gene: TRBV7-3
clone size: -
CDR3 protein: CASSLKEGLTSSYNEQFF
CDR3 DNA: TGTGCCAGCAGCTTAAAGGAGGGACTCACAAGCTCCTACAATGAGCAGTTCTTC

D gene: -
J gene: TRBJ2-1
V gene: TRBV10-1
clone size: -
CDR3 protein: CASGGGPREQFF
CDR3 DNA: TGCGCCAGCGGGGGGGGGCCCCGTGAGCAGTTCTTC

D gene: TRBD1
J gene: TRBJ1-2
V gene: TRBV4-2
clone size: -
CDR3 protein: CASSQDGQGVTYGYTF
CDR3 DNA: TGTGCCAGCAGCCAAGATGGACAGGGGGTTACCTATGGCTACACCTTC

D gene: -
J gene: TRBJ2-1
V gene: TRBV7-9
clone size: once
CDR3 protein: CASSFQLLGGANNEQFF
CDR3 DNA: TGTGCCAGCAGCTTCCAACTACTCGGCGGAGCGAACAATGAGCAGTTCTTC

D gene: -
J gene: TRBJ1-4
V gene: TRBV11-2
clone size: -
CDR3 protein: CASSLDRSATNEKLFF
CDR3 DNA: TGTGCCAGCAGCTTAGATCGCAGTGCAACTAATGAAAAACTGTTTTTT

D gene: TRBD1
J gene: TRBJ1-2
V gene: TRBV29-1
clone size: -
CDR3 protein: CSVGELGGRGYTF
CDR3 DNA: TGCAGCGTTGGAGAATTAGGGGGCCGTGGCTACACCTTC

D gene: -
J gene: TRBJ2-3
V gene: TRBV27
clone size: -
CDR3 protein: CASSVLSGTPSTDTQYF
CDR3 DNA: TGTGCCAGCAGTGTCCTTTCCGGGACACCAAGCACAGATACGCAGTATTTT

D gene: TRBD2
J gene: TRBJ2-1
V gene: TRBV10-3
clone size: -
CDR3 protein: CAISNTGTSGTGEQFF
CDR3 DNA: TGTGCCATCAGCAACACCGGGACTAGCGGGACGGGAGAGCAGTTCTTC

D gene: -
J gene: TRBJ1-2
V gene: TRBV29-1
clone size: -
CDR3 protein: CSVGTGGYTF
CDR3 DNA: TGCAGCGTTGGAACAGGTGGCTACACCTTC

D gene: TRBD1
J gene: TRBJ1-3
V gene: TRBV28
clone size: -
CDR3 protein: CASRTTGGLSGNTIYF
CDR3 DNA: TGTGCCAGCAGAACGACAGGGGGCCTCTCTGGAAACACCATATATTTT